These 25 T cell receptor beta chains originate from one sample sequenced in a study of T cell repertoires in cytomegalovirus infection. TCRdb re-analysed the reads in MiXCR, keeping a single row per CDR3 protein. The table has some 62,000 distinct CDR3 sequences, around 21% seen once. No cognate antigen is known for these TCRs. The sequenced sample was CD8+ T cells from cultured PBMCs, obtained from culture after CMV antigen stimulation. These TCRs come from a human donor in good health (CMV status not recorded). Some clones in this sample may be carry-over from other donors' samples.

V is TRBV7-6 and J is TRBJ1-5; D is undetermined. The CDR3 runs to 16 residues. The V end lost 5 bases, the J end lost 3 bases, and 17 bases lay between the germline ends. CDR1 SGHVS and CDR2 FNYEAQ come from the germline V gene. CDR3 coding DNA: TGTGCCAGCAGCCGAGGAGAAGGAAAACTCAATCAGCCCCAGCATTTT. Protein: CASSRGEGKLNQPQHF.

This chain links TRBV7-2 with TRBJ2-5; D is perhaps TRBD2 (6 bases). Per germline, CDR1 SGHTA and CDR2 FQGNSA. The ends were cut back, 4 bases at V and 1 base at J, with 10 bases in the middle. This CDR3 is built from 14 residues. The CDR3 reads CASSSPGVQETQYF. The CDR3 bases are TGTGCCAGCAGCTCTCCGGGGGTCCAAGAGACCCAGTACTTC.

The rearrangement joins TRBV4-1 to TRBJ1-1; D might be TRBD1 (5 bases). This CDR3 comprises 17 residues. CDR1 and CDR2 from the germline V gene are MGHRA and YSYEKL. V lost 0 bases to trimming and J lost 0 bases, with 14 bases between them. CDR3: CASSQDSGQPMNTEAFF. CDR3 nucleotide sequence: TGCGCCAGCAGCCAAGATTCGGGGCAGCCCATGAACACTGAAGCTTTCTTT.

The CDR3 region is CASSFRYGYTF. The CDR3 DNA reads TGTGCCAGCAGCTTTAGATATGGCTACACCTTC. J is TRBJ1-2 and V is TRBV7-2; no clear D. The CDR3 length is 11 residues. In germline, CDR1 is SGHTA, CDR2 FQGNSA. V gave up 3 bases and J gave up 5 bases, with 4 bases separating them.

The rearrangement uses TRBV7-8 and TRBJ1-1; D remains unclear. The CDR3 spans 14 residues. Trimming removed 7 bases at V and 6 bases at J, with 18 bases between. Per the germline V gene, CDR1 is SGHVS and CDR2 is FQNEAQ. The CDR3 sequence: CASTHRGSGAEAFF. The CDR3 nucleotides read TGTGCCAGCACCCACCGGGGATCGGGCGCTGAAGCTTTCTTT.

This clonotype occurred a few times. The chain links TRBV28 to TRBJ2-2; D is undetermined. The CDR3 has 14 residues. V was pared by 5 bases and J by 8 bases, with 15 bases between. Germline values: CDR1 MDHEN, CDR2 SYDVKM. The DNA for the CDR3 is TGTGCCAGCAGTCCCGACACACCTAAGGGGGAGCTGTTTTTT. Encoded protein: CASSPDTPKGELFF. Full variable domain (remainder filled in from reference TRBV28 and TRBJ2-2): DVKVTQSSRYLVKRTGEKVFLECVQDMDHENMFWYRQDPGLGLRLIYFSYDVKMKEKGDIPEGYSVSREKKERFSLILESASTNQTSMYLCASSPDTPKGELFFGEGSRLTVL.

This clonotype was detected a few times. The chain links TRBV2 to TRBJ2-6, with D perhaps given as TRBD1 or TRBD2 (5 bases each). This CDR3 comprises 16 residues. CDR1 is SNHLY, CDR2 FYNNEI, per germline. V lost 5 bases and J 0 bases, leaving 11 bases between the germline ends. Here the CDR3 reads CASSFPGSSGANVLTF. Here the CDR3 DNA reads TGTGCCAGCAGTTTCCCAGGGAGCTCTGGGGCCAACGTCCTGACTTTC.

This clonotype turned up a few times. The CDR3 loop is CASSYSSGYQPQHF. In nucleotides, the CDR3 is TGTGCCAGCAGTTACTCCAGCGGTTATCAGCCCCAGCATTTT. The rearrangement joins TRBV6-6 to TRBJ1-5; D is ambiguous. This CDR3 is built from 14 residues. Looked up from germline, CDR1 is MNHNY and CDR2 is SVGAGI (reference sequence). Deletions cut 0 bases from V and 5 bases from J, with 8 bases between.

This clonotype was counted a few times. This chain links TRBV6-2 or TRBV6-3 with TRBJ1-5, with a possible D match to TRBD1 (6 bases). The CDR3 totals 18 residues. Germline CDR1 and CDR2: MNHEY and SVGEGT. The V and J ends lost 0 bases and 2 bases respectively, with 17 bases between them. Here the CDR3 reads CASSYSSQGPGGNQPQHF. CDR3 coding DNA: TGTGCCAGCAGTTACTCGAGTCAGGGCCCAGGGGGCAATCAGCCCCAGCATTTT.

This clonotype was picked up a small number of times. V is TRBV7-6 and J is TRBJ2-1; D is undetermined. The CDR3 is 11 residues long. The germline V gene has CDR1 SGHVS and CDR2 FNYEAQ. V lost 1 base, J lost 9 bases, and 4 bases lay in between. The CDR3 DNA reads TGTGCCAGCAGCTTAGAAGGTGAGCAGTTCTTC. Encoded protein: CASSLEGEQFF.

There are a few counts of this clonotype. CDR3 coding DNA: TGCGCCAGCAGCCATGGTCTAGCGGGGGGCGGGGGATACGAGCAGTACTTC. Amino acids: CASSHGLAGGGGYEQYF. The V and J genes are TRBV4-3 and TRBJ2-7; TRBD2 agrees at 11 bases. Germline CDR1 and CDR2: LGHNA and YSLEER. J gave up 4 bases and V 3 bases, and 11 bases lay outside the gene matches. The CDR3 sequence is 17 residues long.

This clonotype has just a few counts. The CDR3 nucleotides are TGCAGCGGTGGACGGGAGAACACTGAAGCTTTCTTT. This translates into CSGGRENTEAFF. The chain combines TRBV29-1 with TRBJ1-1, with no clear D. The ends were cut back, 7 bases at V and 1 base at J, with 10 bases in the middle. Germline assignment: CDR1 SQVTM and CDR2 ANQGSEA. The CDR3 is 12 amino acids.

This clonotype was seen only a few times. This chain joins TRBV6-6 and TRBJ2-7, with D maybe TRBD1 (6 bases). The ends were cut back, 5 bases at V and 6 bases at J, with 17 bases in the middle. The CDR3 runs to 14 residues. Germline CDR1 and CDR2: MNHNY and SVGAGI (reference sequence). CDR3 region: CASSGDRTAVEQYF. Here the CDR3 DNA reads TGTGCCAGCAGTGGAGACAGGACGGCGGTCGAGCAGTACTTC.

This clonotype was picked up a small number of times. The V call is TRBV12-3 or TRBV12-4, the J call TRBJ1-1; 11 bases fit TRBD1. V shed 5 bases and J 5 bases; nucleotides not matched to a gene: 7. CDR3 length: 15 residues. The chain's CDR3 is CASSPAGTGGTEAFF. The CDR3 DNA reads as TGTGCCAGCAGTCCAGCCGGGACAGGGGGGACTGAAGCTTTCTTT.

The chain recombines TRBV4-1 with TRBJ1-1, with unresolved D. The CDR3 sequence is 16 residues long. The germline V gene encodes CDR1 MGHRA and CDR2 YSYEKL. Trimming pared 0 bases from V and 4 bases from J, leaving 15 bases between. The CDR3 here is CASSQDGGTASTEAFF. The DNA for the CDR3 is TGCGCCAGCAGCCAAGATGGTGGTACCGCGAGCACTGAAGCTTTCTTT.

This clonotype showed up just a few times. The CDR3 coding sequence is TGTGCCAGCAGCTTAGTAGGTCGGTATGAGCAGTTCTTC. This sequence encodes CASSLVGRYEQFF. The V call is TRBV7-9, the J call TRBJ2-1, with unresolved D. Germline assignment: CDR1 SEHNR and CDR2 FQNEAQ (reference sequence). This CDR3 has 13 amino acids. V lost 1 base, J lost 8 bases, and 9 bases lay in between. Variable domain in full (rest from reference TRBV7-9 and TRBJ2-1): DTGVSQNPRHKITKRGQNVTFRCDPISEHNRLYWYRQTLGQGPEFLTYFQNEAQLEKSRLLSDRFSAERPKGSFSTLEIQRTEQGDSAMYLCASSLVGRYEQFFGPGTRLTVL.

This clonotype was picked up many times. The chain combines TRBV12-3 or TRBV12-4 with TRBJ2-3, with 14 bases aligning to TRBD2. CDR3 length: 16 residues. The V segment lost 5 bases and the J segment 4 bases; nucleotides outside the gene matches: 5. The CDR3 sequence is CASSPLTSGGADTQYF. The DNA for the CDR3 is TGTGCCAGCAGTCCGCTGACTAGCGGGGGGGCAGATACGCAGTATTTT.

This clonotype came up a few times. The gene calls are TRBV4-2 and TRBJ2-7; weak D call: TRBD1 (6 bases). V was clipped by 3 bases and J by 1 base, with 13 bases between them. Germline V gene sequence: CDR1 LGHNA, CDR2 YNFKEQ. The CDR3 runs to 15 residues. The CDR3 here is CASSHGTQESYEQYF. The CDR3, as DNA: TGTGCCAGCAGCCACGGGACACAAGAGTCCTACGAGCAGTACTTC.

The table lists this clonotype with a few counts. The chain has TRBV5-1 and TRBJ2-4; no clear D. The CDR3 contains 17 residues. Between the trimmed V and J ends, which lost 7 bases and 0 bases, there was a span of 20 bases. CDR1 is SGHRS, CDR2 YFSETQ, per germline. CDR3 bases: TGCGCCAGCCACCCCGATGGGTTCCAGGAAGCCAAAAACATTCAGTACTTC. This gives the protein CASHPDGFQEAKNIQYF.

V is TRBV7-9 and J is TRBJ2-5, with unresolved D. The V and J ends lost 6 bases and 4 bases respectively, with 21 bases between them. The CDR3 length is 16 residues. Germline V gene sequence: CDR1 SEHNR, CDR2 FQNEAQ (reference sequence). The CDR3 region has the DNA TGTGCCAGCAGGGATGATTATAGAGGCCTCCGAGAGACCCAGTACTTC. Amino acids: CASRDDYRGLRETQYF.

V and J are TRBV7-2 and TRBJ1-2; the D is unclear. V was clipped by 1 base and J by 2 bases, with 17 bases between them. The V gene's germline CDR1 is SGHTA and CDR2 FQGNSA. CDR3 length equals 17 residues. The CDR3 DNA is TGTGCCAGCAGCTTAGTCACTCTCGACATCGAGAACTATGGCTACACCTTC. Protein product: CASSLVTLDIENYGYTF.

This clonotype is medium-sized. The V gene is TRBV7-2, the J gene TRBJ2-7, with unresolved D. V gave up 5 bases and J gave up 3 bases, with 11 bases separating them. Germline CDR1 SGHTA, CDR2 FQGNSA. The CDR3 contains 13 residues. The CDR3 coding sequence is TGTGCCAGCAGCCCACTGACCGTCTACGAGCAGTACTTC. Residues: CASSPLTVYEQYF.

The chain combines TRBV6-5 with TRBJ2-1; D may be TRBD2 (5 bases). CDR1 and CDR2 from the germline V gene are MNHEY and SVGAGI. CDR3 length equals 18 residues. The V and J ends lost 7 bases and 0 bases respectively, with 22 bases between them. Written as DNA, the CDR3 is TGTGCCAGCACCCAAATGAAGGCTAGCACCAGCTCCTACAATGAGCAGTTCTTC. Translation: CASTQMKASTSSYNEQFF.

The chain carries TRBV4-1 and TRBJ1-2; D is unclear. The germline gives CDR1 MGHRA, CDR2 YSYEKL. CDR3 size: 16 residues. V was trimmed by 0 bases and J by 0 bases, leaving 11 bases between them. DNA of the CDR3: TGCGCCAGCAGCCAAGAATCCCAGGCCCCTAACTATGGCTACACCTTC. Translating gives CASSQESQAPNYGYTF.

The chain uses TRBV7-9 and TRBJ1-1, with 7 bases matching TRBD1. Germline assignment: CDR1 SEHNR and CDR2 FQNEAQ (reference sequence). The CDR3 contains 14 residues. V gave up 11 bases and J gave up 0 bases; unmatched junction bases: 9. CDR3 loop: CALGEGALNTEAFF. In DNA, the CDR3 is TGTGCCCTTGGGGAGGGGGCTTTGAACACTGAAGCTTTCTTT.